These 29 T cell receptor beta chains were all obtained from the same sample, sequenced in a study of blood T cell repertoires in COVID-19 (dated by TCRdb to the early 2020s). Library construction relied on the immunoSEQ multiplex PCR assay. This is the immuneACCESS table as TCRdb keeps it, with only in-frame sequences that have V and J called. A part of the clones is gone; compared with another copy, unresolved V genes explain less than half, and the rest is unexplained. Across this sample there are around 180,000 clones, with approximately 88% seen only once. In total, the top ten clones hold 3.5% to 5% of the sample. Sequenced material: peripheral blood. The receptors here all came from a woman aged 30 to 39 with acute or convalescent COVID-19.

This chain uses TRBV5-1 with TRBJ2-3; D remains ambiguous. The V end lost 3 bases, the J end lost 2 bases, and 13 bases lay between the germline ends. Looked up from germline, CDR1 is SGHRS and CDR2 is YFSETQ. The CDR3 contains 15 residues. The CDR3 reads CASSWSDSSTDTQYF. CDR3 DNA: TGCGCCAGCAGCTGGTCCGATAGTTCCACAGATACGCAGTATTTT.

This clone was observed a few times. The rearrangement links TRBV6-1 to TRBJ1-2; D ambiguous. The germline V gene encodes CDR1 MNHNS and CDR2 SASEGT. The CDR3 spans 14 residues. V dropped 3 bases and J dropped 4 bases, with 12 bases sitting between them. The CDR3 loop is CASSDLRQVYGYTF. The DNA of the CDR3 is TGTGCCAGCAGTGACCTGAGACAAGTCTATGGCTACACCTTC.

The V and J genes are TRBV6-5 and TRBJ2-1; possible D gene TRBD2, 6 bases. The CDR3 loop spans 14 amino acids. Germline CDR1 reads MNHEY; CDR2 reads SVGAGI. V was pared by 2 bases and J by 12 bases, with 17 bases between. The CDR3, as DNA: TGTGCCAGCAGTTACGATCCGGGATGGGGAGGGCAGTTCTTC. Amino acids: CASSYDPGWGGQFF.

There are many counts of this clone. V gene TRBV6-5 combines with J gene TRBJ1-2; a weak D match, TRBD1 (5 bases). This CDR3 has 14 amino acids. V was pared by 6 bases and J by 2 bases, with 13 bases between. CDR1 MNHEY and CDR2 SVGAGI come from the germline V gene. CDR3 DNA sequence: TGTGCCAGCAGCGCGCAGGGACTGAACTATGGCTACACCTTC. It codes for CASSAQGLNYGYTF.

The genes are TRBV24-1 and TRBJ1-5; perhaps TRBD1 as D (6 bases). This CDR3 comprises 14 residues. V lost 2 bases and J 4 bases, leaving 8 bases between the germline ends. Germline CDR1 KGHDR, CDR2 SFDVKD. The DNA of the CDR3 is TGTGCCACCAGTGATTACAGGGTGAATCAGCCCCAGCATTTT. Amino acids: CATSDYRVNQPQHF.

J is TRBJ1-3 and V is TRBV6-5; D is ambiguous. Trimming shortened V by 4 bases and J by 2 bases, and 15 bases separated the two germline ends. Germline V gene data show CDR1 as MNHEY and CDR2 as SVGAGI. The CDR3 runs 16 residues. Here the CDR3 DNA reads TGTGCCAGCAGTTCCCATCAACCAGCGGCTGGAAACACCATATATTTT. Protein: CASSSHQPAAGNTIYF.

The chain combines TRBV5-4 with TRBJ2-5; D is unclear. The germline V gene encodes CDR1 SGHNT and CDR2 YYREEE (reference sequence). Deletions cut 3 bases from V and 0 bases from J, with 9 bases between. CDR3 length: 14 amino acids. The CDR3, as DNA: TGTGCCAGCAGCTCTCCTTCGTACCAAGAGACCCAGTACTTC. It codes for CASSSPSYQETQYF.

The chain has TRBV28 and TRBJ1-1, with no clear D. The CDR3 is 12 amino acids. The germline V gene encodes CDR1 MDHEN and CDR2 SYDVKM. V shed 11 bases and J shed 0 bases, with 10 bases lying between them. CDR3 coding DNA: TGTGCCGTCTATTCCATGAACACTGAAGCTTTCTTT. It codes for CAVYSMNTEAFF.

The chain links TRBV11-2 to TRBJ2-1; 10 nucleotides agree with TRBD2. After removal of 5 bases from V and 8 bases from J, the junction contained 12 bases not matched to a gene. This CDR3 spans 16 amino acids. Looked up from germline, CDR1 is SGHAT and CDR2 is FQNNGV. The CDR3 bases are TGTGCCAGCAGCCAAAAAGCGGGAGGGCCTTTCCATGAGCAGTTCTTC. It yields the protein CASSQKAGGPFHEQFF.

The gene calls are TRBV6-1 and TRBJ2-7, with 8 bases matching TRBD2. Germline CDR1 reads MNHNS; CDR2 reads SASEGT. Trimming at V came to 3 bases and at J to 2 bases, leaving 0 bases not matched to a gene. The CDR3 is made up of 13 amino acids. The DNA for the CDR3 is TGTGCCAGCAGTGATAGCGGGACCTACGAGCAGTACTTC. The encoded protein is CASSDSGTYEQYF.

The chain employs TRBV28 and TRBJ1-5; perhaps TRBD1 as D (5 bases). This CDR3 region has 12 residues. Germline V gene sequence: CDR1 MDHEN, CDR2 SYDVKM. V gave up 7 bases and J gave up 6 bases, with 10 bases separating them. CDR3 nucleotide sequence: TGTGCCAGCACTTGGAGGGGTCAGCCCCAGCATTTT. It specifies CASTWRGQPQHF. Filled out from reference TRBV28 and TRBJ1-5, the complete variable domain reads DVKVTQSSRYLVKRTGEKVFLECVQDMDHENMFWYRQDPGLGLRLIYFSYDVKMKEKGDIPEGYSVSREKKERFSLILESASTNQTSMYLCASTWRGQPQHFGDGTRLSIL.

This clone was picked up one time. The junction and the germline gene differ at one end; a read error may be behind it. The chain has TRBV9 and TRBJ2-1, with 7 nucleotides matching TRBD2. Germline CDR1 SGDLS, CDR2 YYNGEE. The CDR3 is 12 amino acids. The CDR3 bases are TGTGCCAGCAGCGTAGCTGGGAGGGAGCCGTTCTTC. It codes for CASSVAGREPFF.

The rearrangement uses TRBV4-1 and TRBJ2-3; D gene unclear. CDR3 length: 14 amino acids. V dropped 0 bases and J dropped 6 bases, with 10 bases sitting between them. The germline gives CDR1 MGHRA, CDR2 YSYEKL. CDR3 bases: TGCGCCAGCAGCCAAGATTTGGCTGATGATACGCAGTATTTT. Protein sequence: CASSQDLADDTQYF.

This clone has a single count. The rearrangement links TRBV2 to TRBJ1-4; no clear D. The CDR3 is 14 amino acids. Germline CDR1 SNHLY, CDR2 FYNNEI. Trimming removed 5 bases from V and 6 bases from J, with 13 bases in between. CDR3 residues: CASSWATRDEKLFF. The CDR3 DNA follows: TGTGCCAGCAGTTGGGCTACCAGAGATGAAAAACTGTTTTTT.

The CDR3 spells CASSPPGQGRNTIYF. For the CDR3, the DNA is TGTGCCAGCTCACCACCGGGACAGGGAAGAAACACCATATATTTT. The chain couples TRBV18 to TRBJ1-3; 9 bases match TRBD1. Germline trimming cut 0 bases from V and 5 bases from J; bases unmatched to any gene: 2. Germline values: CDR1 KGHSH, CDR2 LQKENI. This CDR3 contains 15 residues.

The chain employs TRBV4-1 and TRBJ1-6; 9 bases agree with TRBD1. The germline CDR1 and CDR2 sequences are MGHRA and YSYEKL. The length of the CDR3 is 15 residues. V lost 2 bases to trimming and J lost 10 bases; unmatched junction nucleotides: 6. As DNA, the CDR3 is TGCGCCAGCAGCCAACCACAGGGGGCAGGGTCACCCCTCCACTTT. The encoded protein is CASSQPQGAGSPLHF.

The chain recombines TRBV5-1 with TRBJ2-1; 11 nucleotides align to TRBD1. This CDR3 contains 15 residues. In germline, CDR1 is SGHRS, CDR2 YFSETQ. Trimming removed 5 bases from V and 6 bases from J; junction bases left unmatched: 7. The DNA of the CDR3 is TGCGCCAGCAGTCTCCGGGACAGGGGGTCCAATGAGCAGTTCTTC. Protein product: CASSLRDRGSNEQFF.

The chain uses TRBV27 and TRBJ2-1; TRBD2 is a possible D gene (6 bases). Germline-derived CDR1 and CDR2 are MNHEY and SMNVEV (reference sequence). Trimming left V 0 bases short and J 11 bases short, with 17 bases between. CDR3 length equals 15 residues. DNA of the CDR3: TGTGCCAGCAGTTTATCCCCAGCTAATAGCGGACAGCAGTTCTTC. Amino acids: CASSLSPANSGQQFF.

The V and J genes are TRBV19 and TRBJ1-2; the match to TRBD1 covers 9 bases. This CDR3 region has 14 residues. In germline, CDR1 is LNHDA, CDR2 SQIVND (reference sequence). The V segment lost 1 base and the J segment 4 bases; nucleotides outside the gene matches: 1. The DNA for the CDR3 is TGTGCCAGTAGTATAGCGGACAGGGGCTATGGCTACACCTTC. Amino acids: CASSIADRGYGYTF.

CDR3 DNA sequence: TGCGCCAGCAGCTTCGGGACAGTGCAAGAGACCCAGTACTTC. This encodes CASSFGTVQETQYF. V usage is TRBV5-1 and J usage is TRBJ2-5; TRBD1 agrees at 7 bases. Trimming took 2 bases from V and 2 from J; bases not matched to a gene: 3. Germline V gives CDR1 SGHRS, CDR2 YFSETQ. The CDR3 has 14 amino acids.

The chain joins TRBV20-1 to TRBJ2-5; D gene uncertain. The CDR3 sequence is 11 residues long. From germline, CDR1 is DFQATT and CDR2 SNEGSKA (reference sequence). The CDR3 here is CSDILEETQYF. Written as DNA, the CDR3 is TGCAGCGACATCTTAGAAGAGACCCAGTACTTC.

The CDR3 bases are TGTGCCAGCAGCTTAGACAGCTATCAGCCCCAGCATTTT. It yields the protein CASSLDSYQPQHF. V usage is TRBV7-2 and J usage is TRBJ1-5; no clear D gene. The CDR3 contains 13 residues. Germline V gene sequence: CDR1 SGHTA, CDR2 FQGNSA. The V end lost 1 base, the J end lost 5 bases, and 6 bases lay between the germline ends.

The rearrangement links TRBV15 to TRBJ2-1; D remains ambiguous. This CDR3 is 12 amino acids long. Germline CDR1 and CDR2: LNHNV and YYDKDF (reference sequence). Trimming pared 3 bases from V and 13 bases from J, leaving 13 bases between. CDR3 protein: CATSSPGGPQFF. The CDR3 nucleotides read TGTGCCACCAGCAGCCCCGGTGGTCCTCAGTTCTTC.

This chain connects TRBV5-1 to TRBJ1-4, with D perhaps matching TRBD1 (5 bases). The germline V gene has CDR1 SGHRS and CDR2 YFSETQ. This CDR3 contains 15 residues. The germline V and J ends were trimmed by 3 bases and 4 bases, with 13 bases remaining between them. CDR3 sequence reads: CASSYDSSYNEKLFF. CDR3 in DNA: TGCGCCAGCAGCTATGACAGTTCCTATAATGAAAAACTGTTTTTT.

This chain connects TRBV28 to TRBJ1-6; D gene unclear. Germline V gene sequence: CDR1 MDHEN, CDR2 SYDVKM. V lost 4 bases and J 9 bases, leaving 4 bases between the germline ends. This CDR3 contains 11 residues. The CDR3 reads CASSSFSPLHF. The CDR3 bases are TGTGCCAGCAGTTCCTTTTCACCCCTCCACTTT.

The chain combines TRBV25-1 with TRBJ1-2; 7 bases match TRBD1. Germline V gene data show CDR1 as MGHDK and CDR2 as SYGVNS. This CDR3 spans 15 amino acids. V dropped 2 bases and J dropped 7; count of bases not matched to a gene: 10. The CDR3 DNA sequence: TGTGCCAGCAGTGAAGTTCGGCAGGGGGGCTCTGGCTACACCTTC. Its protein product is CASSEVRQGGSGYTF.

This chain connects TRBV28 to TRBJ1-5, with no clear D. This CDR3 comprises 12 residues. Germline CDR1 and CDR2: MDHEN and SYDVKM. Trimming stripped 7 bases from V and 7 bases from J, with 11 bases between. The CDR3 bases are TGTGCCAGCACCCTTCCCCCCCAGCCCCAGCATTTT. It codes for CASTLPPQPQHF.

This chain uses TRBV6-5 with TRBJ2-3; a weak D match, TRBD2 (5 bases). Germline lookup yields CDR1 MNHEY and CDR2 SVGAGI. Trimming took off 8 bases at V and 2 bases at J, with 11 bases between the two ends. The CDR3 runs to 13 residues. The CDR3 nucleotides are TGTGCCAGCCGGGATCCTGACACAGATACGCAGTATTTT. It is translated as CASRDPDTDTQYF.

This sequence joins TRBV28 and TRBJ1-1; D is undetermined. The CDR3 has 12 residues. In germline, CDR1 is MDHEN, CDR2 SYDVKM. The V end was cut by 6 bases, the J end by 5 bases, with 10 bases between. CDR3 amino acids: CASRGLVTEAFF. DNA of the CDR3: TGTGCCAGCAGGGGCTTGGTTACTGAAGCTTTCTTT.